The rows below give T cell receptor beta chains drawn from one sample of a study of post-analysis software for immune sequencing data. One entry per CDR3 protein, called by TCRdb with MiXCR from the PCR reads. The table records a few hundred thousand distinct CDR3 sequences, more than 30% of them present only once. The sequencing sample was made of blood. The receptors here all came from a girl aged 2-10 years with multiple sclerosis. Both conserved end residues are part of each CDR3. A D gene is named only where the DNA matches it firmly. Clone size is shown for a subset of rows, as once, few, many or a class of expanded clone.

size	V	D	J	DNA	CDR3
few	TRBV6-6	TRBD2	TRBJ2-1	TGTGCCAGCGCCGGGGGGGGTAGAGGCGATGAGCAGTTCTTC	CASAGGGRGDEQFF
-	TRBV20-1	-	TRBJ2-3	TGCAGTACGCCCTACCAGGGTAGCGTGTTCACAGATACGCAGTATTTT	CSTPYQGSVFTDTQYF
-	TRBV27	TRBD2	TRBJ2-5	TGTGCCAGCGCGGGAGTCGGAGAGACCCAGTACTTC	CASAGVGETQYF
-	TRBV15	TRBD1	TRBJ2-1	TGTGCCACCAGGAGGAGACAGGGGAGTGGGGATGAGCAGTTCTTC	CATRRRQGSGDEQFF
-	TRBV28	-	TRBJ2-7	TGTGCCAGCAGTTTGACCCTTAGCTTCTACGAGCAGTACTTC	CASSLTLSFYEQYF
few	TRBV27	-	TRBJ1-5	TGTGCCAGCAGGGGGGGCCACTTTAGCAATCAGCCCCAGCATTTT	CASRGGHFSNQPQHF
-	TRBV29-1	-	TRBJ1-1	TGCAGCGTTGAAGAGTGGGGCACTGAAGCTTTCTTT	CSVEEWGTEAFF
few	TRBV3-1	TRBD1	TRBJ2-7	TGTGCCAGCAGCCCGGGGACAGGGCACCTCCTATACGAGCAGTACTTC	CASSPGTGHLLYEQYF
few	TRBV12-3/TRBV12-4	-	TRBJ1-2	TGTGCCAGCAGTTGGGGGGGCACAGCGGATAATGGCTACACCTTC	CASSWGGTADNGYTF
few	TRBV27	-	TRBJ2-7	TGTGCCAGCAGTTATGACCCGGGCCCCTACGAGCAGTACTTC	CASSYDPGPYEQYF
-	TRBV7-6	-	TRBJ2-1	TGTGCCAGCACCCCGGGGGCTGAGCAGTTCTTC	CASTPGAEQFF
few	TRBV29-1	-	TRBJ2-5	TGCAGCGTTAGGCAGGGCCAAGAGACCCAGTACTTC	CSVRQGQETQYF
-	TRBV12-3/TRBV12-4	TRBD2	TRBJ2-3	TGTGCCAGCAGTCCCCGAGGACTAGCGGGATTTAGGACAGATACGCAGTATTTT	CASSPRGLAGFRTDTQYF
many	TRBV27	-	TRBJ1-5	TGTGCCAGCAGTTTATTTAGCAATCAGCCCCAGCATTTT	CASSLFSNQPQHF
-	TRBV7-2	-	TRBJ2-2	TGTGCCAGCAGCCTTCTGCCCAGGGGCACCGGGGAGCTGTTTTTT	CASSLLPRGTGELFF
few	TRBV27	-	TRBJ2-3	TGTGCCAGCAGTTATCGGGACTCCTCAGATACGCAGTATTTT	CASSYRDSSDTQYF
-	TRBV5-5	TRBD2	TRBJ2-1	TGTGCCAGCAGCTTTCTTGCGGGGGGGCACAATGAGCAGTTCTTC	CASSFLAGGHNEQFF
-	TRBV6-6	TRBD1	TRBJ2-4	TGTGCCAGCAGCTCAACAGGGGGCCCCCAAAACATTCAGTACTTC	CASSSTGGPQNIQYF
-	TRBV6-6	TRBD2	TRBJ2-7	TGTGCCAGCACCGAACTAGCGGGGAAAGGAGAGCAGTACTTC	CASTELAGKGEQYF
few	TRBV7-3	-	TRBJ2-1	TGTGCCAGCAGCTCGGGAGTGTGGTATGAGCAGTTCTTC	CASSSGVWYEQFF
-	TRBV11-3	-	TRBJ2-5	TGTGCCAGCAGCCCCCACCTCCAGGAGACCCAGTACTTC	CASSPHLQETQYF
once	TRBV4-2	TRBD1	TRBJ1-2	TGTGCCAGCAGCCAGCTGACAGGGCAGGTTGGCTACACCTTC	CASSQLTGQVGYTF
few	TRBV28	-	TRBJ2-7	TGTGCCAGCAGTTCGGACCTTTACGAGCAGTACTTC	CASSSDLYEQYF
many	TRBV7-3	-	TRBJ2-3	TGTGCCAGCAGCTACCACGGACAGCAGAAAGATACGCAGTATTTT	CASSYHGQQKDTQYF
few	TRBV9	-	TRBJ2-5	TGTGCCAGCAGCGCGACCGGGACTGGGAGACAAGAGACCCAGTACTTC	CASSATGTGRQETQYF
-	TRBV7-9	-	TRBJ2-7	TGTGCCAGCAGCTTAGTAAACGAGCAGTACTTC	CASSLVNEQYF
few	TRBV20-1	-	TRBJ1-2	TGCAGTGCTATAGGAGGACGGACAGTGCCCTTATTCTATGGCTACACCTTC	CSAIGGRTVPLFYGYTF
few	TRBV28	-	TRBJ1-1	TGTGCCAGCAGTGACTCCGGGACAGAAGCTTTCTTT	CASSDSGTEAFF
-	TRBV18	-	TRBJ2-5	TGTGCCAGCTCACCGTCGCAGCCCCGGGAGACCCAGTACTTC	CASSPSQPRETQYF
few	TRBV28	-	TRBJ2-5	TGTGCCAGCAGTGAACAGAAAGAGACCCAGTACTTC	CASSEQKETQYF
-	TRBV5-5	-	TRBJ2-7	TGTGCCAGCAGCTCTCATCGACTAGACCTTTCCTACGAGCAGTACTTC	CASSSHRLDLSYEQYF
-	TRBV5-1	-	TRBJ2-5	TGCGCCAGCAGTTTTGAGACGTACCAAGAGACCCAGTACTTC	CASSFETYQETQYF
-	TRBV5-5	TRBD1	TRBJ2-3	TGTGCCAGCAGCCAGACCGGGACAGGGGGCACAGATACGCAGTATTTT	CASSQTGTGGTDTQYF
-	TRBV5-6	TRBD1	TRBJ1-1	TGTGCCAGCAGACGGGACAGGGGGCTGAACACTGAAGCTTTCTTT	CASRRDRGLNTEAFF
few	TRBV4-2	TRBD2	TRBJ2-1	TGTGCCAGCAGCCCCCCCGGGGGAGCGGGAGTGTTAAATGAGCAGTTCTTC	CASSPPGGAGVLNEQFF
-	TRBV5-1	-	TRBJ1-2	TGCGCCAGCAGCGGCGGGGGAGGTAACTATGGCTACACCTTC	CASSGGGGNYGYTF
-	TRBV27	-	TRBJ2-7	TGTGCCAGCAGTCCCCTCGCAGGGGACGCCTACGAGCAGTACTTC	CASSPLAGDAYEQYF
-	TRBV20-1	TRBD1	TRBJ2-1	TGCAGTGCTAGGGAGACAGGGGCTTATAGAAATGAGCAGTTCTTC	CSARETGAYRNEQFF
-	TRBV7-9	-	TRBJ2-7	TGTGCTAGCAGCTTAGATTTGAGGGTACAGTACTTC	CASSLDLRVQYF
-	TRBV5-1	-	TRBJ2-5	TGCGCCAGCAGCGTTCTAGGACCGTACAATGAGCAGTACTTC	CASSVLGPYNEQYF
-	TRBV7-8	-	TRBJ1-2	TGTGCCAGCAGCTACCACGAGACAGGCTATGGCTACACCTTC	CASSYHETGYGYTF